A single sample gave rise to the 27 T cell receptor beta chains below, sequenced in a study of circulating and synovial CD4+ cells in juvenile arthritis. TCRdb's copy holds only in-frame clones and misses some; the assay was immunoSEQ multiplex PCR. The sample consists of approximately 35,000 clones, 90% to 95% of them appearing once. Sequenced sample: CD4+ T cells from blood. All receptors come from a human donor with juvenile idiopathic arthritis.

This clone was counted a single time. The chain couples TRBV6-5 to TRBJ1-1, with unresolved D. Trimming took off 3 bases at V and 8 bases at J, with 7 bases between the two ends. Germline assignment: CDR1 MNHEY and CDR2 SVGAGI. This CDR3 region has 11 residues. The CDR3 bases are TGTGCCAGCAGTTATAATGTAGAAGCTTTCTTT. This codes for CASSYNVEAFF.

This chain joins TRBV10-3 and TRBJ2-2; D perhaps matches TRBD2 (5 bases). Germline assignment: CDR1 ENHRY and CDR2 SYGVKD. The CDR3 is 15 amino acids. Trimming stripped 4 bases from V and 0 bases from J, with 9 bases between. This CDR3 reads CAISGRDANTGELFF. In nucleotides, the CDR3 is TGTGCCATCAGTGGACGGGATGCGAACACCGGGGAGCTGTTTTTT.

The chain recombines TRBV7-8 with TRBJ2-3; TRBD1 aligns across 8 bases. Germline V CDR1 and CDR2: SGHVS, FQNEAQ. With V trimmed by 6 bases and J by 9 bases, 5 bases remained unmatched. This CDR3 spans 12 amino acids. The CDR3 sequence is CASSPGGSTQYF. CDR3 DNA: TGTGCCAGCAGTCCAGGGGGCTCCACGCAGTATTTT.

The chain joins TRBV6-6 to TRBJ2-7, with TRBD2 as a possible D gene (7 bases). Trimming pared 5 bases from V and 6 bases from J, leaving 20 bases between. The CDR3 is 15 residues long. Looked up from germline, CDR1 is MNHNY and CDR2 is SVGAGI (reference sequence). This chain's CDR3 is CASSPVGGGSTEQYF. The CDR3 bases are TGTGCCAGCAGTCCGGTAGGCGGGGGCTCTACCGAGCAGTACTTC.

V usage is TRBV19 and J usage is TRBJ2-1; the match to TRBD1 covers 8 bases. V shed 3 bases and J 0 bases; nucleotides not matched to a gene: 7. Germline V CDR1 and CDR2: LNHDA, SQIVND (reference sequence). The CDR3 extends over 17 amino acids. The CDR3 sequence is CASSIGGQGYSYNEQFF. In nucleotides, the CDR3 is TGTGCCAGTAGTATCGGCGGACAGGGATACTCCTACAATGAGCAGTTCTTC.

This clone came up once. The V and J genes are TRBV28 and TRBJ1-2; D gene unclear. CDR1 is MDHEN, CDR2 SYDVKM, per germline. The CDR3 has 12 residues. Between the trimmed V and J ends, which lost 5 bases and 5 bases, there was a span of 9 bases. CDR3 sequence: CASSPGGYGYTF. The CDR3 nucleotides read TGTGCCAGCAGTCCAGGAGGTTATGGCTACACCTTC.

Comment on this clone: Its ends do not fully match the called genes, so a read error is possible. This specimen includes other DNA sequences encoding the same CDR3. The chain joins TRBV14 to TRBJ1-6, with D hard to call. Germline V lookup: CDR1 SGHDN, CDR2 FVKESK. This CDR3 spans 15 amino acids. This CDR3 reads CASSLHSSYNSPLHF. The CDR3 DNA reads TGTGCCAGCAGCCTACACAGCTCCTATAATTCCCCCCTCCACTTT. Together with reference TRBV14 and TRBJ1-6, the CDR3 gives the full variable domain: EAGVTQFPSHSVIEKGQTVTLRCDPISGHDNLYWYRRVMGKEIKFLLHFVKESKQDESGMPNNRFLAERTGGTYSTLKVQPAELEDSGVYFCASSLHSSYNSPLHFGNGTRLTVT.

The CDR3 protein is CASNGGGAIETQYF. DNA of the CDR3: TGTGCCAGTAACGGCGGGGGGGCCATAGAGACCCAGTACTTC. This sequence joins TRBV19 and TRBJ2-5; TRBD2 matches 9 bases. After removal of 7 bases from V and 4 bases from J, the junction contained 7 bases not matched to a gene. The germline V gene has CDR1 LNHDA and CDR2 SQIVND (reference sequence). This CDR3 has 14 amino acids.

The gene calls are TRBV25-1 and TRBJ2-1, with D unclear. Germline CDR1 is MGHDK and CDR2 is SYGVNS. This CDR3 is 15 amino acids long. V lost 2 bases and J 0 bases, leaving 8 bases between the germline ends. CDR3 sequence (DNA): TGTGCCAGCAGTGAACAATTGAGCTCCTACAATGAGCAGTTCTTC. This gives the protein CASSEQLSSYNEQFF.

The chain combines TRBV7-2 with TRBJ2-7; 9 bases align to TRBD2. Germline-derived CDR1 and CDR2 are SGHTA and FQGNSA. This CDR3 has 13 amino acids. The V gene end was trimmed by 6 bases and the J gene end by 4 bases; junction bases not matched to a gene: 4. The CDR3 DNA reads as TGTGCCAGCAGTTCTCTAGCGGGATACGAGCAGTACTTC. Residues: CASSSLAGYEQYF. The full variable domain, rest sourced from reference TRBV7-2 and TRBJ2-7, is GAGVSQSPSNKVTEKGKDVELRCDPISGHTALYWYRQSLGQGLEFLIYFQGNSAPDKSGLPSDRFSAERTGGSVSTLTIQRTQQEDSAVYLCASSSLAGYEQYFGPGTRLTVT.

V and J are TRBV9 and TRBJ2-3, with 13 bases that match TRBD2. V lost 4 bases, J lost 6 bases, and 5 bases stayed unmatched. The CDR3 sequence is 15 residues long. Per germline, CDR1 SGDLS and CDR2 YYNGEE. CDR3 residues: CASSLLAGGSDTQYF. The DNA for the CDR3 is TGTGCCAGCAGCCTACTAGCGGGGGGGTCGGATACGCAGTATTTT.

The chain links TRBV13 to TRBJ2-1; the D gene is possibly TRBD1 (6 bases). The V gene lost 2 bases and the J gene lost 6 bases, with 11 bases spanning the gap. This CDR3 has 14 residues. CDR1 is PRHDT, CDR2 FYEKMQ, per germline (reference sequence). CDR3 sequence (DNA): TGTGCCAGCAGCTTACGGACAGTGCGCAATGAGCAGTTCTTC. Translated, it gives CASSLRTVRNEQFF.

The chain is built from TRBV6-5 and TRBJ1-1, with a tentative D call TRBD1 (6 bases). In germline, CDR1 is MNHEY, CDR2 SVGAGI. The CDR3 length is 15 residues. The V end lost 6 bases, the J end lost 5 bases, and 19 bases lay between the germline ends. The CDR3 nucleotides read TGTGCCAGCAGCTCTAATCCAGGGGTGGGTACTGAAGCTTTCTTT. This translates into CASSSNPGVGTEAFF.

The V gene is TRBV28, the J gene TRBJ1-5, with a tentative D call TRBD1 (5 bases). V was clipped by 7 bases and J by 2 bases, with 12 bases between them. This CDR3 spans 14 amino acids. The germline CDR1 and CDR2 sequences are MDHEN and SYDVKM. This CDR3 is CASIEGAGNQPQHF. CDR3 DNA sequence: TGTGCCAGCATTGAAGGGGCGGGCAATCAGCCCCAGCATTTT.

V usage is TRBV5-1 and J usage is TRBJ2-7; TRBD1 aligns across 7 bases. Trimming at V came to 4 bases and at J to 1 base, leaving 8 bases not matched to a gene. The CDR3 runs to 15 residues. The germline V gene encodes CDR1 SGHRS and CDR2 YFSETQ. The CDR3 loop reads CASSPGQTYSYEQYF. The CDR3 DNA follows: TGCGCCAGCAGCCCGGGACAGACCTATTCCTACGAGCAGTACTTC.

The chain employs TRBV7-3 and TRBJ2-3, with 10 bases matching TRBD2. This CDR3 contains 16 residues. Germline V lookup: CDR1 SGHTA, CDR2 FQGTGA. Trimming cost V 3 bases and J 3 bases; bases outside gene matches: 6. The CDR3 nucleotides are TGTGCCAGCAGCTTCAGAGCGGGAGGGCCTACAGATACGCAGTATTTT. It encodes CASSFRAGGPTDTQYF.

The V call is TRBV7-8, the J call TRBJ2-1; 7 bases line up with TRBD2. J lost 8 bases, V lost 5 bases, and 6 bases had no gene match. Germline V gives CDR1 SGHVS, CDR2 FQNEAQ. CDR3 size: 13 residues. The DNA for the CDR3 is TGTGCCAGCAGCCCCGGGAGGAAGGATGAGCAGTTCTTC. Translated, it gives CASSPGRKDEQFF.

In this sample, this clone turned up once. This sequence joins TRBV4-1 and TRBJ1-1, with TRBD1 identical over 7 bases. Looked up from germline, CDR1 is MGHRA and CDR2 is YSYEKL. The CDR3 contains 13 residues. Trimming took 6 bases from V and 6 from J; bases not matched to a gene: 7. The CDR3 DNA reads as TGCGCCAGCAGGCCCAGGGGGAGCCCTGAAGCTTTCTTT. Residues: CASRPRGSPEAFF.

The chain recombines TRBV7-2 with TRBJ2-7; maybe TRBD1 (5 bases). The CDR3 has 15 residues. Between the trimmed V and J ends, which lost 1 base and 3 bases, there was a span of 13 bases. CDR1 SGHTA and CDR2 FQGNSA come from the germline V gene. CDR3 amino acids: CASSLEGQPYYEQYF. In DNA, the CDR3 is TGTGCCAGCAGCTTAGAAGGACAACCTTACTACGAGCAGTACTTC.

This chain links TRBV9 with TRBJ1-2; 7 nucleotides line up with TRBD1. Trimming removed 3 bases from V and 4 bases from J; junction bases left unmatched: 12. Germline CDR1 and CDR2: SGDLS and YYNGEE. The CDR3 spans 16 residues. Here the CDR3 reads CASSARTGSSSYGYTF. CDR3 nucleotides: TGTGCCAGCAGCGCGAGGACAGGATCATCATCCTATGGCTACACCTTC.

CDR3 DNA sequence: TGTGCCAGTAGTCTCCCCCAGGTTCGCTCTGGAAACACCATATATTTT. Its translation is CASSLPQVRSGNTIYF. V and J are TRBV19 and TRBJ1-3; D is unclear. This CDR3 comprises 16 residues. The V gene's germline CDR1 is LNHDA and CDR2 SQIVND (reference sequence). Trimming stripped 5 bases from V and 0 bases from J, with 14 bases between. Combining the CDR3 with reference TRBV19 and TRBJ1-3 gives the whole variable domain DGGITQSPKYLFRKEGQNVTLSCEQNLNHDAMYWYRQDPGQGLRLIYYSQIVNDFQKGDIAEGYSVSREKKESFPLTVTSAQKNPTAFYLCASSLPQVRSGNTIYFGEGSWLTVV.

Notes on this clone: This sample also contains other DNA sequences that code for the same CDR3. V is TRBV7-8 and J is TRBJ2-1; 9 bases map to TRBD1. V lost 5 bases, J lost 7 bases, and 12 bases stayed unmatched. This CDR3 region has 16 residues. Germline loops: CDR1 SGHVS, CDR2 FQNEAQ. The CDR3, as DNA: TGTGCCAGCAGCGCCTCCGGGACAGGGAGAATGAATGAGCAGTTCTTC. Protein product: CASSASGTGRMNEQFF. Based on the CDR3 plus reference TRBV7-8 and TRBJ2-1, the full variable domain is GAGVSQSPRYKVAKRGQDVALRCDPISGHVSLFWYQQALGQGPEFLTYFQNEAQLDKSGLPSDRFFAERPEGSVSTLKIQRTQQEDSAVYLCASSASGTGRMNEQFFGPGTRLTVL.

The chain couples TRBV5-1 to TRBJ1-4; D is unresolved. Trimming removed 0 bases at V and 0 bases at J, with 3 bases between. This CDR3 spans 14 amino acids. Germline V gene sequence: CDR1 SGHRS, CDR2 YFSETQ. The CDR3: CASSLAATNEKLFF. DNA for the CDR3: TGCGCCAGCAGCTTGGCAGCAACTAATGAAAAACTGTTTTTT.

The gene calls are TRBV6-5 and TRBJ1-2, with no clear D. V was clipped by 2 bases and J by 4 bases, with 14 bases between them. Germline values: CDR1 MNHEY, CDR2 SVGAGI. CDR3 length equals 15 residues. The chain's CDR3 is CASSYNSQAVYGYTF. The DNA of the CDR3 is TGTGCCAGCAGTTACAATTCCCAGGCCGTCTATGGCTACACCTTC.

The CDR3 nucleotides are TGTGCCAGCAGCTTGGGGACAGGGGGTTTGGAGACCCAGTACTTC. Translation: CASSLGTGGLETQYF. J is TRBJ2-5 and V is TRBV11-2, with 11 bases lining up with TRBD1. Germline CDR1 reads SGHAT; CDR2 reads FQNNGV. The CDR3 sequence is 15 residues long. Trimming cost V 3 bases and J 5 bases; bases outside gene matches: 5.

The chain combines TRBV6-5 with TRBJ2-7; D gene ambiguous. CDR3 length: 14 residues. Per germline, CDR1 MNHEY and CDR2 SVGAGI. Trimming pared 5 bases from V and 0 bases from J, leaving 11 bases between. The CDR3 DNA reads TGTGCCAGCAGTCTAAATTCCCTCTCCTACGAGCAGTACTTC. Translating it yields CASSLNSLSYEQYF.

The V and J genes are TRBV21-1 and TRBJ2-2; the tabulated D call, TRBD1, remains unverified against the DNA. TRBV21-1 is a pseudogene locus. The CDR3 is 16 amino acids. In DNA, the CDR3 is TGTGCCAGCAGTACAGGGTTGCGGAGGTACACCGGGGAGCTGTTTTTT. As protein: CASSTGLRRYTGELFF.